This T cell receptor beta chain originates from a study of blood T cell repertoires in COVID-19. Study details: Donors in the United States, Italy and Spain gave samples during acute or convalescent COVID-19. T cells, B-cell-depleted T cells, or PBMCs provided the cDNA or gDNA that served as material.

The CDR3 contains 13 residues. V was pared by 4 bases and J by 5 bases, with 8 bases of the junction left unmatched. Germline V gene sequence: CDR1 SQVTM, CDR2 ANQGSEA. Authors' analysis steps: Reference gene primer amplification gave estimated nucleated cell counts. The repertoire was sequenced with immunoSEQ multiplex PCR; TCRdb's copy has only in-frame clones and lacks some. Clonal size and the V and J genes are those of that table, whereas D and trimming came from the DNA. The table lists some 250,000 clones, about 80% of them singletons. This chain connects TRBV29-1 to TRBJ2-7, with 7 bases aligning to TRBD1. Sequenced: peripheral blood. The receptor comes from a man aged 45 to 65 with active or convalescent COVID-19. The CDR3 loop is CSVARGRPHEQYF. The CDR3, as DNA: TGCAGCGTTGCGAGGGGGCGCCCCCACGAGCAGTACTTC.